The sequence of this T cell receptor (beta chain) was determined in a study of blood T cell repertoires in COVID-19. CDR3 size: 12 residues. Germline V gene lookup returns CDR1 LGHDT and CDR2 YNNKEL (reference sequence). Trimming at V came to 7 bases and at J to 4 bases, leaving 3 bases not matched to a gene. TCRdb's table, derived via immunoSEQ multiplex PCR, lists solely in-frame clones and lacks some. The repertoire holds 85,000 to 130,000 clones, with over 75% as singletons. The sequencing sample was made of peripheral blood. This chain joins TRBV3-1 (or the pseudogene TRBV3-2) and TRBJ1-1; 7 bases align to TRBD1. The origin of this receptor is an older woman with acute or convalescent COVID-19. The CDR3 nucleotides read TGTGCCAGCACGGACAGGTTCACTGAAGCTTTCTTT. It encodes CASTDRFTEAFF.